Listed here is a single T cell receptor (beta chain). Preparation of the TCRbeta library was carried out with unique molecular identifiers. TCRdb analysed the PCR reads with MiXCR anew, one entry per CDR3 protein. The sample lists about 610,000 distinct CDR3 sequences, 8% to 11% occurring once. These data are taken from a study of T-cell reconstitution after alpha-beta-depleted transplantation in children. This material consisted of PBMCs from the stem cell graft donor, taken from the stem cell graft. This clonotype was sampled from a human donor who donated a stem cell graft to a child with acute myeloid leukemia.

CDR3 sequence (DNA): TGCAGTGCTAGAGGAGCGGGAGGTTTGTACGAGCAGTACTTC. It is translated as CSARGAGGLYEQYF. The rearrangement joins TRBV20-1 to TRBJ2-7, with 9 bases lining up with TRBD2. Germline values: CDR1 DFQATT, CDR2 SNEGSKA (reference sequence). This CDR3 spans 14 amino acids. Losses at the gene ends were 1 base for V and 4 bases for J; bases not matched to a gene: 5.